A single sample gave rise to the 18 T cell receptor beta chains below, sequenced in a study of CD8 T cells in Susac syndrome. The RNA, about 0.5 to 1 ug, was put through reverse transcription using random hexamers. TCRdb fed the immunoSEQ multiplex PCR reads into MiXCR, producing one record per CDR3 protein. The sample has about 66,000 distinct CDR3 sequences; roughly 94% are singletons. Sample: CD8+ T cells from PBMCs. The receptors derive from a human donor with multiple sclerosis.

This clonotype was found a few times. The V call is TRBV6-2 or TRBV6-3, the J call TRBJ2-7; 7 bases line up with TRBD1. Trimming cost V 0 bases and J 2 bases; bases outside gene matches: 10. The CDR3 is made up of 17 amino acids. The V gene's germline CDR1 is MNHEY and CDR2 SVGEGT. The CDR3 DNA is TGTGCCAGCAGTTACTCCCCCGGGACAGCCAGCACCTACGAGCAGTACTTC. This encodes CASSYSPGTASTYEQYF.

The chain uses TRBV7-9 and TRBJ2-7; tentative D call: TRBD1 (6 bases). Germline V lookup: CDR1 SEHNR, CDR2 FQNEAQ (reference sequence). This CDR3 is 15 amino acids long. V was shortened by 5 bases and J by 0 bases, with 14 bases between the two germline ends. CDR3 protein: CASSAPGAPSYEQYF. CDR3 DNA sequence: TGTGCCAGCAGCGCCCCAGGGGCCCCCTCCTACGAGCAGTACTTC.

This chain uses TRBV6-1 with TRBJ2-5; D is uncertain. The germline V gene has CDR1 MNHNS and CDR2 SASEGT. V was clipped by 5 bases and J by 2 bases, with 9 bases between them. CDR3 length: 13 residues. Written as DNA, the CDR3 is TGTGCCAGCAGTAAGACGGAACAAGAGACCCAGTACTTC. Residues: CASSKTEQETQYF.

The chain recombines TRBV12-3 or TRBV12-4 with TRBJ2-7; 7 bases line up with TRBD1. V lost 7 bases, J lost 5 bases, and 11 bases stayed unmatched. The CDR3 is made up of 14 amino acids. The CDR3 here is CASNLRGPVDEQYF. The CDR3 nucleotides read TGTGCCAGCAACCTTAGGGGGCCGGTCGACGAGCAGTACTTC.

This clonotype appeared once. V is TRBV30 and J is TRBJ1-1, with 7 bases fitting TRBD1. The CDR3 sequence is 12 residues long. CDR1 and CDR2 (germline): GTSNPN, SVGIG (reference sequence). The CDR3 loop reads CVGTGTAFEAFF. CDR3 in DNA: TGTGTCGGAACCGGGACAGCGTTTGAAGCTTTCTTT.

CDR3 in DNA: TGTGCCAGTAGTATAGACCCCGATCTAGGACATAGCAATCAGCCCCAGCATTTT. It specifies CASSIDPDLGHSNQPQHF. This chain uses TRBV19 with TRBJ1-5, with D possibly TRBD1 on 5 matching bases. Trimming shortened V by 0 bases and J by 0 bases, and 15 bases separated the two germline ends. This CDR3 comprises 18 residues. Germline V gene data show CDR1 as LNHDA and CDR2 as SQIVND (reference sequence).

The V call is TRBV27, the J call TRBJ2-1; 11 bases are shared with TRBD2. Germline CDR1 reads MNHEY; CDR2 reads SMNVEV (reference sequence). Losses at the gene ends were 8 bases for V and 0 bases for J; bases not matched to a gene: 9. The CDR3 spans 17 residues. CDR3 DNA sequence: TGTGCCAGCGGCCCTCCGGGACTAGCGGCCTCCTACAATGAGCAGTTCTTC. It codes for CASGPPGLAASYNEQFF.

V is TRBV3-1 and J is TRBJ2-3, with D tentatively TRBD1 (6 bases). V shed 0 bases and J shed 0 bases, with 10 bases lying between them. CDR3 length equals 16 residues. The germline V gene encodes CDR1 LGHDT and CDR2 YNNKEL (reference sequence). The CDR3 region is CASSQDRGGSTDTQYF. Here the CDR3 DNA reads TGTGCCAGCAGCCAAGATCGAGGGGGTAGCACAGATACGCAGTATTTT.

The CDR3 sequence: CASSFGTDFAYEQYF. The CDR3 nucleotides are TGTGCCAGCAGTTTTGGGACAGATTTTGCCTACGAGCAGTACTTC. This rearrangement joins TRBV27 to TRBJ2-7; 7 bases fit TRBD1. Losses at the gene ends were 3 bases for V and 2 bases for J; bases not matched to a gene: 7. The CDR3 contains 15 residues. The germline V gene encodes CDR1 MNHEY and CDR2 SMNVEV (reference sequence).

The rearrangement uses TRBV5-8 and TRBJ2-3, with D uncertain. The ends were cut back, 4 bases at V and 0 bases at J, with 12 bases in the middle. The CDR3 contains 15 residues. Per germline, CDR1 SGHTS and CDR2 YDEGEE. The CDR3 sequence: CASSADVSSTDTQYF. CDR3 DNA sequence: TGTGCCAGCAGCGCCGACGTCTCTAGCACAGATACGCAGTATTTT.

This chain connects TRBV7-2 to TRBJ1-1; possible D gene TRBD1, 5 bases. The CDR3 spans 14 residues. Germline CDR1 SGHTA, CDR2 FQGNSA. Trimming cost V 4 bases and J 0 bases, with 9 bases left between them. Written as DNA, the CDR3 is TGTGCCAGCAGCTCAGGACATATGAACACTGAAGCTTTCTTT. Residues: CASSSGHMNTEAFF.

The V and J genes are TRBV7-2 and TRBJ2-7, with D uncertain. The CDR3 contains 15 residues. Germline CDR1 SGHTA, CDR2 FQGNSA. V gave up 3 bases and J gave up 2 bases, with 14 bases separating them. CDR3 DNA: TGTGCCAGCAGCTTTTTTTCATCGGCCGCCTACGAGCAGTACTTC. Amino acids: CASSFFSSAAYEQYF.

This rearrangement joins TRBV29-1 to TRBJ2-5; D unclear. CDR3 size: 12 residues. Germline V CDR1 and CDR2: SQVTM, ANQGSEA. V lost 4 bases, J lost 5 bases, and 11 bases lay in between. The CDR3 loop reads CSVADAGETQYF. The CDR3 DNA is TGCAGCGTTGCGGACGCTGGGGAGACCCAGTACTTC.

V is TRBV6-2 or TRBV6-3 and J is TRBJ1-2; 9 bases match TRBD1. The V gene's germline CDR1 is MNHEY and CDR2 SVGEGT. V was clipped by 8 bases and J by 4 bases; unmatched bases: 11. The length of the CDR3 is 15 residues. Here the CDR3 reads CASWGTGGAGYGYTF. The CDR3 coding sequence is TGTGCCAGCTGGGGAACAGGGGGCGCGGGCTATGGCTACACCTTC.

The J gene is TRBJ2-7, the V gene TRBV13; D gene uncertain. This CDR3 comprises 12 residues. V dropped 4 bases and J dropped 2 bases, with 6 bases sitting between them. Germline V gene lookup returns CDR1 PRHDT and CDR2 FYEKMQ (reference sequence). The CDR3 here is CASSSITYEQYF. The CDR3, as DNA: TGTGCCAGCAGCTCCATCACCTACGAGCAGTACTTC.

As regards this clonotype: A junction end diverges from the germline sequence, so it may reflect a read error. V gene TRBV5-1 combines with J gene TRBJ2-7; D gene unclear. The CDR3 has 13 residues. Germline V gives CDR1 SGHRS, CDR2 YFSETQ. The CDR3 spells CASSLGQSYEQYF. The CDR3 nucleotides are TGTGCCAGTAGTTTGGGTCAGTCCTACGAGCAGTACTTC.

This clonotype was picked up a small number of times. This sequence joins TRBV4-1 and TRBJ1-2; possible D gene TRBD1, 6 bases. Germline loops: CDR1 MGHRA, CDR2 YSYEKL. The length of the CDR3 is 15 residues. Trimming left V 0 bases short and J 4 bases short, with 12 bases between. This CDR3 reads CASSQDSGQFYGYTF. CDR3 in DNA: TGCGCCAGCAGCCAAGATTCGGGACAATTCTATGGCTACACCTTC.

The V and J genes are TRBV28 and TRBJ2-7; either TRBD1 or TRBD2 may fit D (5 bases each). The CDR3 loop spans 14 amino acids. From germline, CDR1 is MDHEN and CDR2 SYDVKM. V was trimmed by 6 bases and J by 3 bases, leaving 15 bases between them. CDR3 bases: TGTGCCAGCAGCCGAACTGGGACCTACTACGAGCAGTACTTC. As protein: CASSRTGTYYEQYF.